The present TCR beta chain was sequenced within a study of cytomegalovirus exposure and HLA in healthy donors (dated by TCRdb to between 2016 and 2019). For the wider study: An earlier analysis of several hundred of the donors reported more than 250 Gb of sequence data and 100 million to 140 million unique TCR beta sequences from approximately 180 million T cells. Roughly 300 gigabases of sequencing data and 70 million to 100 million unique TCR sequences made up an early release that covered about 640 HLA-typed donors. Of the roughly 410 genotyped donors, 80% to 90% were placed in the genetic ancestry cluster associated with self-reported Caucasian donors. The study was designed to test whether signatures of past pathogen exposure could be identified by cataloging public T cell receptors. Using immunosequencing, the study profiled T cell repertoires from some 670 subjects and related those repertoires to cytomegalovirus serostatus. A separate validation cohort of some 130 different subjects was used in addition to the approximately 700-subject first cohort. To predict cytomegalovirus infection status, the study combined high-throughput TCR immunosequencing, statistical association of individual TCRs with disease status, and machine learning. In a later analysis, previously published TCR beta repertoires from 600 to 850 donors were re-analyzed and high-resolution HLA genotyping was added so that TCR occurrence patterns could be studied. Rather than drawing on any new phenotypic data, the later analysis identified candidate immune exposures from TCR beta sequences and the way those sequences occurred across donors. An earlier analysis of approximately 500 of the donors applied high-throughput TCR beta sequencing to assess whether each TCR beta V gene segment acted as functional or pseudogenic. Alongside the repertoire data, information on donor age, sex, ethnicity and CMV serostatus was compiled. Genome-wide SNP genotypes for about 65% of the roughly 700 donors were used in a later genetic analysis, which treated that subset as a discovery cohort. All discovery cohort repertoires had been generated on a single sequencing platform. HLA typing included class I and class II loci at four-digit resolution. The number of typed donors differed by locus: roughly 620-630 for A, B, C, DRB1 and DQB1; some 540 for DQA1; 606 for DPA1; and approximately 450 for DPB1. Because of strong linkage in the cohort, roughly five DR-DQ haplotypes were treated as single units for association and clustering. Among 300 to 500 genotyped donors of the cohort, an average of about 220,000 unique TCR beta nucleotide sequences was sequenced per donor, of which about 18% were non-productive. Results the study describes overall, beyond this receptor: At a false discovery rate of 0.05, a later analysis linked about 16,000 TCR beta sequences to specific HLA alleles. Because some donors lacked HLA typing at each locus, the association tests relied only on the typed subset. In vitro tests confirmed that a few of the cytomegalovirus-associated TCR beta chains recognize cytomegalovirus antigens. In a later genetic analysis, a missense DCLRE1C variant was associated with V-gene and J-gene trimming of TCR beta chains, and the association was replicated in an independent cohort. Roughly uniform sequencing depth across donors was assumed in presence/absence analyses, although this assumption may not hold. A later analysis found that HLA-associated TCR beta chains were more clonally expanded and had lower generation probabilities than equally common non-associated chains. Correlated functional status among segregating V segments might be attributable to linkage disequilibrium, but an unknown experimental factor could not be ruled out. In a later analysis, most CMV-associated TCR beta chains were found to appear HLA-restricted, with HLA associations seemingly driven largely by CMV exposure. A group of highly shared sequence variants was considered likely to be a technical artifact of the sequencing pipeline. Strong co-occurrence of HLA alleles, especially DR and DQ, made assigning TCR associations to individual alleles difficult. According to a later analysis, parvovirus B19, influenza, CMV and Epstein-Barr virus appeared linked to several top co-occurrence clusters. A further reported finding was that TCR beta sequences accurately predicted the HLA-A and HLA-B alleles for most subjects in the first cohort. For the cohort, immune exposure information was limited to CMV serostatus. The cohort was sequenced for TCR beta chains only, and without alpha or paired-chain data the features that could be detected were limited. The classifier was reported to diagnose cytomegalovirus status with high specificity and sensitivity in both the original and validation cohorts. Most TCR sequences were observed very rarely across donors, whereas some public TCRs were present in many individuals. The 87-base-pair reads could not distinguish some IMGT-functional V segments, including TRBV6-2 and TRBV6-3, so those segments were excluded. The study gave a list of about 170 TCR beta chains associated with cytomegalovirus. The earlier analysis of 587 of the donors excluded roughly 17 rarely observed V segments, including chromosome 9 orphons, because counts were too low. Compared with the approximately 600-donor mean, donors in an Asian-associated ancestry cluster had fewer N-insertions in productive TCRs, according to a later genetic analysis. Broadly in line with IMGT annotations, most TCR beta V segments showed up in productive rearrangements about 90% or about 30% of the time in an earlier analysis of 450 to 600 of the donors. It was suggested by the authors that the approach could potentially be generalized to other disease states and immunological phenotypes. In a later analysis, the rate of TCR association differed among HLA loci, with DRB1 alleles having the most associated TCRs and HLA-C alleles having the fewest.

The cohort was made up of roughly 670 healthy bone marrow donors. Cohort members were all nominally healthy when sampled, although unrecorded immune exposures were likely present. The donor tested CMV seropositive, placing the donor among the 290 or so seropositive members of the cohort. A peripheral blood sample was provided by each donor, and peripheral blood mononuclear cells were used for TCR beta sequencing. Genomic DNA extraction from the blood cell samples was performed with the Qiagen DNeasy Blood Extraction Kit. Points on this clone: Its antigen target is currently unknown. No quality values exist for individual bases; no much larger clone is one base distant.

CDR1 and CDR2 are read off the germline V gene (reference sequence) as MNHEY and SMNVEV. From its cysteine to its phenylalanine, the CDR3 spans 16 amino acids. The sequence is cut down to CDR3 DNA, 48 bases in frame from base 1. Compared with germline, V lacks 3 bases and J lacks 2 bases; bases without a gene match: 8. To prepare the library, the immunoSEQ multiplex PCR assay was applied. For the multiplex PCR, a mixture combining 60 forward primers for TCR Vbeta segments and 13 reverse primers for TCR Jbeta segments was used. A multiplex PCR assay on genomic DNA amplified the CDR3 region of rearranged TCR beta genes. On the Illumina HiSeq System, the amplified TCR beta libraries were sequenced as 87-base-pair reads. The authors processed their data as follows. In a later analysis, some 80 million unique TCR beta chains were counted across the 500 to 850 repertoires, and approximately 11 million of these chains were shared by at least two donors. A nearest-neighbor algorithm error-corrected the raw reads and collapsed the reads into unique sequences, merging closely related sequences to remove PCR and sequencing errors. To assign V, D and J gene segments, CDR3 sequences were aligned to IMGT reference sequences. For a sequence to be retained, a match of at least six nucleotides was required to both a V gene segment and a J gene segment. A rearrangement was called productive if the CDR3 had no stop codons and remained in frame with V and J, and every other rearrangement was called non-productive. Following IMGT convention, CDR3 was defined as the stretch from the second conserved V-encoded cysteine up to the conserved J-encoded phenylalanine. Sequences without an unambiguous match to a single V gene segment were excluded from the earlier analysis of approximately 560 of the donors. An earlier analysis of around 600 of the donors classified V segments as functional when productive rearrangements were above 56.7% and as segregating when the standard deviation between donors was above 5%. A statistical classification framework was developed to diagnose cytomegalovirus status using the catalog of TCR beta chain sequences. A later analysis assigned V and J genes by comparing TCR nucleotide sequences with IMGT/GENE-DB human TR gene sequences. In a later analysis, CDR3 sequences and most-parsimonious VDJ recombination scenarios were assigned using the TCRdist pipeline. In a later analysis, each TCR beta chain was defined by its CDR3 amino acid sequence together with its V-gene family, and reads without a unique V-gene family were excluded. To address suspected cross-contamination and a sequencing artifact, a later analysis removed approximately 590 highly shared, low-generation-probability nucleotide sequences. In a later analysis, a clonal expansion index for each public chain was calculated from normalized within-repertoire ranks of inferred template counts. Generation probabilities in a later analysis came from a VDJ recombination model fitted to out-of-frame rearrangements, and those results were checked against IGoR. Hypergeometric tests were used in a later analysis to score TCR-TCR, TCR-HLA and TCR-CMV co-occurrence, with a repertoire-size bias correction applied to the TCR pairs. False discovery rates were estimated in a later analysis by permuting HLA or CMV assignments 20 times. In a later analysis, co-occurring TCRs were grouped with DBSCAN, and TCRdist sequence similarity was added when clustering was performed within HLA-allele-positive subsets. For co-occurrence clustering, repertoires with fewer than 30,000 or more than 120,000 public chains were excluded, along with 5 or 6 repertoires with anomalous nucleotide sharing. What TCRdb holds here is the immuneACCESS table cut down to in-frame rearrangements. Part of the clones is not present; checked against another copy, under half of the missing clones reflect an unresolved V gene, and the others are unexplained. The D gene and trimming were derived from the DNA, and the V and J assignments and clone size from that table. The sample table records some 130,000 clones; 55% to 75% of these occur just once. The biggest ten clones account for 1.5% to 2% of the sample.

Rearrangement joined TRBV27 to TRBJ2-7; TRBD1 agrees with 9 junctional bases. Sequencing used PBMCs. The sequence derives from a man aged 25 to 45 in good health and CMV-seropositive. The CDR3 protein is CASSLRDRGGAYEQYF. The DNA sequence follows: TGTGCCAGCAGTTTGCGAGACAGGGGGGGGGCCTACGAGCAGTACTTC.